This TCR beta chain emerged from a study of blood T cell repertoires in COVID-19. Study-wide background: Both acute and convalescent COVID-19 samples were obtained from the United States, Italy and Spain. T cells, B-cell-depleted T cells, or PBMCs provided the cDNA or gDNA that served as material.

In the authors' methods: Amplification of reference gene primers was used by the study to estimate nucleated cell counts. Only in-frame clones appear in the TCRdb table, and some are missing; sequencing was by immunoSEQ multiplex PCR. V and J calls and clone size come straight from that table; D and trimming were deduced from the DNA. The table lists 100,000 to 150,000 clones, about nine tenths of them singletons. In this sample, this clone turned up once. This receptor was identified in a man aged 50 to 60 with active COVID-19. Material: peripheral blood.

Here the CDR3 reads CASSAIAGGVHNEQFF. CDR3 DNA: TGTGCCAGCAGTGCGATAGCGGGAGGGGTTCATAATGAGCAGTTCTTC. V and J are TRBV7-9 and TRBJ2-1; 11 positions agree with TRBD2. The CDR3 covers 16 residues. Germline V gene data show CDR1 as SEHNR and CDR2 as FQNEAQ (reference sequence). Trimming cost V 6 bases and J 7 bases; bases outside gene matches: 11.